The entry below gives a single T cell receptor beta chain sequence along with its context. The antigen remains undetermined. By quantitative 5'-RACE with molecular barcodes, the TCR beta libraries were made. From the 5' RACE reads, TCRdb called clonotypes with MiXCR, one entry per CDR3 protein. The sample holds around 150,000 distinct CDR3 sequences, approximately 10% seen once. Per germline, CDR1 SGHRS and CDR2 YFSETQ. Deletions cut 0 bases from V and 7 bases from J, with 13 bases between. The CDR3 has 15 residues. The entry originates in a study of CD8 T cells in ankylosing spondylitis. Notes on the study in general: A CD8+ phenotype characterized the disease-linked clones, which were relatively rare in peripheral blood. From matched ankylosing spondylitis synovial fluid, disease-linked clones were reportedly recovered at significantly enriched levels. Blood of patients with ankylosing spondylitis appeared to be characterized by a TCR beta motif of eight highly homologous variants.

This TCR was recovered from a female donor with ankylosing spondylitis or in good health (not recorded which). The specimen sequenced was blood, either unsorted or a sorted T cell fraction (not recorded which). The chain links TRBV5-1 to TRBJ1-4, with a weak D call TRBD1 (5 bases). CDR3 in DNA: TGCGCCAGCAGCTTGGTAGCAGGGTCGGGTGAAAAACTGTTTTTT. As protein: CASSLVAGSGEKLFF.